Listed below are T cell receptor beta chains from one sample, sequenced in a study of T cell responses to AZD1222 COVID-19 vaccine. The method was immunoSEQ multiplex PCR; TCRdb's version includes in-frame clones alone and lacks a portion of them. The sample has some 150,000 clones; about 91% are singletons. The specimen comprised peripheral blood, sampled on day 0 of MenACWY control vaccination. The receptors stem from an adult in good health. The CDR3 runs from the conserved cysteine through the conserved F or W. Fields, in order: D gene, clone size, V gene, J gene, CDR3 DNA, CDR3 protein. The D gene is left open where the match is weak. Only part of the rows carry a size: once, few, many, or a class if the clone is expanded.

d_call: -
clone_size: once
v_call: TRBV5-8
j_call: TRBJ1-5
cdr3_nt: TGTGCCAGCAGCTTGGGAAGCAATCAGCCCCAGCATTTT
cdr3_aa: CASSLGSNQPQHF

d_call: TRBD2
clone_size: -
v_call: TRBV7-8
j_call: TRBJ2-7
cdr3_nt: TGTGCCAGCAGCCTAGCGGGAGGGCCCCCCTACGAGCAGTACTTC
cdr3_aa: CASSLAGGPPYEQYF

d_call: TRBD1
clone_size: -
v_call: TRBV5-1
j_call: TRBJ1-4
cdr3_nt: TGCGCCAGCAGCGACCGGGACAGGGGAGACGAAAAACTGTTTTTT
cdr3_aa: CASSDRDRGDEKLFF

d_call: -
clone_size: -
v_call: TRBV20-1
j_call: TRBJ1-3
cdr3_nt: TGCAGTGCTGGCGCCGGAAACACCATATATTTT
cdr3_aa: CSAGAGNTIYF

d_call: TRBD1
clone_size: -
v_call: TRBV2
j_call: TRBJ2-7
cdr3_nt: TGTGCCAGCAGCCGGACAGGAGTCCCGTACGAGCAGTACTTC
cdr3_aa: CASSRTGVPYEQYF

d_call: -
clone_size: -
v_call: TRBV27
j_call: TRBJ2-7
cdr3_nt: TGTGCCAGCAGTTTAGGTCGGGGGGCGCGGTACGAGCAGTACTTC
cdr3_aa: CASSLGRGARYEQYF

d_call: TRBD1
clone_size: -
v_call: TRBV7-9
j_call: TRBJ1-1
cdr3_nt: TGTGCCAGCAGCCCTCCTTTTACAGGGGGCACTGAAGCTTTCTTT
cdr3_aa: CASSPPFTGGTEAFF

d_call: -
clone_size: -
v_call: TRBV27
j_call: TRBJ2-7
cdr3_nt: TGTGCCAGCAGAGCTGGGGGGGGCACCTCCTACGAGCAGTACTTC
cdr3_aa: CASRAGGGTSYEQYF

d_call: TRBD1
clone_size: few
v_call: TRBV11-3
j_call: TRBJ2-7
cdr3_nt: TGTGCCAGCAGCTTAGGGATTGGGGGACAGTCACCCTACGAGCAGTACTTC
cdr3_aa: CASSLGIGGQSPYEQYF

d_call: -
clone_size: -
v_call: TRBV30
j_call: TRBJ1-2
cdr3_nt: TGTGCCTGGAGTGTAGGAGAATTGAATGGCTACACCTTC
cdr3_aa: CAWSVGELNGYTF

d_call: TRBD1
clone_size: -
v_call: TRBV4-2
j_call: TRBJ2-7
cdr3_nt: TGTGCCAGCAGCCAGGGACAGGGGGATGTCTCCTACGAGCAGTACTTC
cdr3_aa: CASSQGQGDVSYEQYF

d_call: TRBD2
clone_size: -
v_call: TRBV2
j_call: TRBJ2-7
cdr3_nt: TGTGCCAGCGGTGGTTGGCTAGCGGGAGGCATGGACTTC
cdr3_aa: CASGGWLAGGMDF

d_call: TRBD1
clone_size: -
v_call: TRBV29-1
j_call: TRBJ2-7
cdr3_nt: TGCAGCGTTGAGGGACAGGGAGCCTACGAGCAGTACTTC
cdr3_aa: CSVEGQGAYEQYF

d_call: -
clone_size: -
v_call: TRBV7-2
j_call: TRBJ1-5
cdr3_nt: TGTGCCAGCAGCCCCGCGAGGGGGGGGAAGGGGAGCAATCAGCCCCAGCATTTT
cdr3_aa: CASSPARGGKGSNQPQHF

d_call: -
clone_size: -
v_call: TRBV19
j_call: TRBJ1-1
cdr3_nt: TGTGCCTCGAAGCAGGTTCGTCCGGACACTGAAGCTTTCTTT
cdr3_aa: CASKQVRPDTEAFF

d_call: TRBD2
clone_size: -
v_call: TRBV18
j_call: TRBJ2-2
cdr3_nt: TGTGCCAGCTCACCGTTTCCGGGAGGGAGCACCGGGGAGCTGTTTTTT
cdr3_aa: CASSPFPGGSTGELFF

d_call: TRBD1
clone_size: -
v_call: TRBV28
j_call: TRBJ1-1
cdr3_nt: TGTGCCAGCAGTTTTTGGTTACAGGGGGCGGGTAGCGCTGAAGCTTTCTTT
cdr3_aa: CASSFWLQGAGSAEAFF

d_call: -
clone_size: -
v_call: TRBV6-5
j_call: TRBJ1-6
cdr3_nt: TGTGCCAGCAGTTACACGGGATCACCCCTCCACTTT
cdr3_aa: CASSYTGSPLHF